This T cell receptor (beta chain) was identified in a study of PD-L1 blockade in urothelial cancer. For the study at large: Most patients, about 85% of the roughly 30, were males with bladder-origin cancer. Median T cell yield per blood sample was 120,000 to 150,000 cells. At 3 weeks after treatment start (second dose) and again at 6 weeks, blood was analyzed. Prior exposure to chemotherapy in patients amounted to 0 to 3 regimens received.

Time point denoted: peripheral blood 6 weeks after treatment start. The method was immunoSEQ multiplex PCR; TCRdb's version includes in-frame clones alone and lacks a portion of them. The sample lists around 100,000 clones; approximately 89% were seen once. Looked up from germline, CDR1 is LNHDA and CDR2 is SQIVND (reference sequence). The CDR3 spans 15 residues. V was clipped by 5 bases and J by 2 bases; unmatched bases: 7. The clonotype originates from a man aged 60 to 69 with urothelial cancer. V and J are TRBV19 and TRBJ2-7, with 9 bases identical to TRBD2. The source material was PBMCs, sampled around atezolizumab (anti-PD-L1) treatment. The CDR3 loop is CASSFPSGDTYEQYF. CDR3 DNA: TGTGCCAGTAGTTTTCCTAGCGGGGACACCTACGAGCAGTACTTC.